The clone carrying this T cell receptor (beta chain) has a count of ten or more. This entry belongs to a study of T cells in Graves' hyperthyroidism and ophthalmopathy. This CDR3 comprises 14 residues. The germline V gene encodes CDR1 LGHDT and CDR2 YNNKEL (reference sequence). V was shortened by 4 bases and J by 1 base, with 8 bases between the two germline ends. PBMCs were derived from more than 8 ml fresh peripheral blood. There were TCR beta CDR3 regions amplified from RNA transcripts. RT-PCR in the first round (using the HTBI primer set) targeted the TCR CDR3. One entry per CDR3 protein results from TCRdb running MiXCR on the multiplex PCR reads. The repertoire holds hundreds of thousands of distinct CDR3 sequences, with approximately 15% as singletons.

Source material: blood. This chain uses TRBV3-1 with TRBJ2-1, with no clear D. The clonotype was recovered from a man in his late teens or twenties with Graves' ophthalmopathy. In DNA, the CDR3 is TGTGCCAGCAGCCCCACGCAGTCCTACAATGAGCAGTTCTTC. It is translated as CASSPTQSYNEQFF.